A selection of T cell receptor beta chains follows, all from one sample in a study of blood T cell repertoires in COVID-19. Using immunoSEQ multiplex PCR, the repertoire was profiled, and TCRdb retains in-frame clones only, with some absent. The table lists about 20,000 clones, about 89% of them singletons. Material: peripheral blood. The source of these receptors is a human donor in a cohort sampled during active COVID-19. Both conserved end residues are part of each CDR3. D genes are given only for firm matches. Only some rows state a clone size, as once, few, many or a class for expanded clones.

clone size: -
D gene: TRBD2
J gene: TRBJ2-5
V gene: TRBV6-6
CDR3 protein: CASLPNAGGRETQYF
CDR3 DNA: TGTGCCAGCCTCCCCAATGCGGGAGGTCGTGAGACCCAGTACTTC

clone size: -
D gene: -
J gene: TRBJ1-2
V gene: TRBV5-5
CDR3 protein: CASSLDRAVYGYTF
CDR3 DNA: TGTGCCAGCAGCTTGGACAGGGCAGTCTATGGCTACACCTTC

clone size: -
D gene: TRBD1
J gene: TRBJ1-4
V gene: TRBV5-8
CDR3 protein: CASRQGASPMLNEKLFF
CDR3 DNA: TGTGCCAGCAGACAGGGGGCCTCTCCGATGTTAAATGAAAAACTGTTTTTT

clone size: -
D gene: -
J gene: TRBJ2-1
V gene: TRBV3-1/TRBV3-2
CDR3 protein: CASTQKSRTSVLFF
CDR3 DNA: TGTGCCAGCACCCAAAAGTCCCGGACTTCTGTGCTGTTCTTC

clone size: medium-sized
D gene: -
J gene: TRBJ1-6
V gene: TRBV11-2
CDR3 protein: CASSPPQNSPLHF
CDR3 DNA: TGTGCCAGCAGCCCCCCCCAGAATTCACCCCTCCACTTT

clone size: once
D gene: TRBD1
J gene: TRBJ1-4
V gene: TRBV4-3
CDR3 protein: CASSLFGTGGSQRPKLFF
CDR3 DNA: TGCGCCAGCAGCCTGTTTGGGACAGGGGGGTCGCAGCGTCCAAAACTGTTTTTT

clone size: -
D gene: -
J gene: TRBJ2-1
V gene: TRBV9
CDR3 protein: CASSARESYNEQFF
CDR3 DNA: TGTGCCAGCAGCGCCCGGGAGAGCTACAATGAGCAGTTCTTC

clone size: once
D gene: TRBD2
J gene: TRBJ2-1
V gene: TRBV6-2/TRBV6-3
CDR3 protein: CASSPAPLAGLFNEQFF
CDR3 DNA: TGTGCCAGCAGCCCCGCCCCCCTAGCGGGACTGTTCAATGAGCAGTTCTTC

clone size: once
D gene: TRBD2
J gene: TRBJ2-5
V gene: TRBV10-2
CDR3 protein: CASRLAGVETQYF
CDR3 DNA: TGCGCCAGCAGACTAGCGGGAGTAGAGACCCAGTACTTC

clone size: -
D gene: -
J gene: TRBJ1-1
V gene: TRBV19
CDR3 protein: CASFFAGTNEAFF
CDR3 DNA: TGTGCCAGTTTTTTTGCAGGAACAAATGAAGCTTTCTTT

clone size: -
D gene: TRBD2
J gene: TRBJ2-3
V gene: TRBV7-9
CDR3 protein: CASSLGTSADTQYF
CDR3 DNA: TGTGCCAGCAGCTTAGGGACTAGCGCAGATACGCAGTATTTT

clone size: -
D gene: TRBD1
J gene: TRBJ2-7
V gene: TRBV25-1
CDR3 protein: CASSGTGFHEQYF
CDR3 DNA: TGTGCCAGCAGTGGGACAGGGTTCCACGAGCAGTACTTC

clone size: -
D gene: TRBD2
J gene: TRBJ2-3
V gene: TRBV11-2
CDR3 protein: CASSRPAGSTDTQYF
CDR3 DNA: TGTGCCAGCAGTCGACCAGCGGGGAGCACAGATACGCAGTATTTT

clone size: -
D gene: TRBD1
J gene: TRBJ1-5
V gene: TRBV3-1/TRBV3-2
CDR3 protein: CASSHNQGTGQPQHF
CDR3 DNA: TGTGCCAGCAGCCACAACCAGGGGACAGGTCAGCCCCAGCATTTT

clone size: -
D gene: TRBD1
J gene: TRBJ2-5
V gene: TRBV5-1
CDR3 protein: CASSLWTGQETQYF
CDR3 DNA: TGCGCCAGCAGCTTGTGGACAGGGCAAGAGACCCAGTACTTC

clone size: -
D gene: -
J gene: TRBJ1-1
V gene: TRBV25-1
CDR3 protein: CASSEWVEGPNTEAFF
CDR3 DNA: TGTGCCAGCAGTGAATGGGTAGAGGGCCCGAACACTGAAGCTTTCTTT

clone size: -
D gene: TRBD2
J gene: TRBJ2-7
V gene: TRBV6-2/TRBV6-3
CDR3 protein: CASSYVVGLAASYEQYF
CDR3 DNA: TGTGCCAGCAGTTACGTTGTGGGACTAGCGGCCTCCTACGAGCAGTACTTC

clone size: few
D gene: -
J gene: TRBJ1-1
V gene: TRBV29-1
CDR3 protein: CSVSGIGEAFF
CDR3 DNA: TGCAGCGTGTCAGGGATTGGTGAAGCTTTCTTT

clone size: -
D gene: -
J gene: TRBJ1-1
V gene: TRBV6-5
CDR3 protein: CASSFGNTEAFF
CDR3 DNA: TGTGCCAGCAGTTTCGGGAACACTGAAGCTTTCTTT

clone size: -
D gene: -
J gene: TRBJ1-2
V gene: TRBV14
CDR3 protein: CASSPGRRGFGYTF
CDR3 DNA: TGTGCCAGCAGCCCCGGTCGGCGGGGATTTGGCTACACCTTC

clone size: -
D gene: -
J gene: TRBJ2-5
V gene: TRBV14
CDR3 protein: CASSQTLSGQETQYF
CDR3 DNA: TGTGCCAGCAGCCAAACCCTTAGCGGTCAAGAGACCCAGTACTTC

clone size: -
D gene: TRBD2
J gene: TRBJ2-1
V gene: TRBV5-4
CDR3 protein: CASSFGRGGRYEQFF
CDR3 DNA: TGTGCCAGCAGCTTTGGGCGGGGGGGCCGTTATGAGCAGTTCTTC

clone size: -
D gene: -
J gene: TRBJ1-1
V gene: TRBV14
CDR3 protein: CASSRFAGTEAFF
CDR3 DNA: TGTGCCAGCAGCCGATTCGCAGGGACTGAAGCTTTCTTT

clone size: -
D gene: -
J gene: TRBJ2-7
V gene: TRBV5-4
CDR3 protein: CASSRGPAYEQYF
CDR3 DNA: TGTGCCAGCAGCCGCGGGCCCGCCTACGAGCAGTACTTC

clone size: -
D gene: -
J gene: TRBJ1-1
V gene: TRBV3-1/TRBV3-2
CDR3 protein: CASSQIMGGTSNTEAFF
CDR3 DNA: TGTGCCAGCAGCCAAATCATGGGGGGGACGTCGAACACTGAAGCTTTCTTT

clone size: -
D gene: -
J gene: TRBJ1-3
V gene: TRBV4-3
CDR3 protein: CASSQVYVSGNTIYF
CDR3 DNA: TGCGCCAGCAGCCAAGTATATGTCTCTGGAAACACCATATATTTT

clone size: once
D gene: TRBD2
J gene: TRBJ2-2
V gene: TRBV27
CDR3 protein: CASRGLAGVLDTGELFF
CDR3 DNA: TGTGCCAGCAGAGGACTAGCGGGAGTCTTAGACACCGGGGAGCTGTTTTTT

clone size: -
D gene: TRBD2
J gene: TRBJ2-3
V gene: TRBV24-1
CDR3 protein: CATSDFFGGSSDTQYF
CDR3 DNA: TGTGCCACCAGTGATTTTTTTGGCGGGAGCTCAGATACGCAGTATTTT

clone size: -
D gene: TRBD2
J gene: TRBJ2-1
V gene: TRBV6-5
CDR3 protein: CASSSSGAYNEQFF
CDR3 DNA: TGTGCCAGCAGTTCTAGCGGAGCCTACAATGAGCAGTTCTTC

clone size: -
D gene: TRBD2
J gene: TRBJ2-1
V gene: TRBV11-2
CDR3 protein: CASRAIAGAVNEQFF
CDR3 DNA: TGTGCCAGCAGGGCAATAGCGGGAGCGGTCAATGAGCAGTTCTTC

clone size: -
D gene: -
J gene: TRBJ1-2
V gene: TRBV18
CDR3 protein: CASSPEGGYGYTF
CDR3 DNA: TGTGCCAGCTCACCAGAAGGCGGCTATGGCTACACCTTC

clone size: once
D gene: TRBD1
J gene: TRBJ1-3
V gene: TRBV10-3
CDR3 protein: CAIRGDRDAANTIYF
CDR3 DNA: TGTGCCATCAGAGGGGACAGGGATGCCGCAAACACCATATATTTT

clone size: -
D gene: -
J gene: TRBJ2-1
V gene: TRBV3-1/TRBV3-2
CDR3 protein: CASSQGAYNEQFF
CDR3 DNA: TGTGCCAGCAGCCAAGGGGCTTACAATGAGCAGTTCTTC

clone size: -
D gene: -
J gene: TRBJ1-1
V gene: TRBV29-1
CDR3 protein: CSVTRSTANTEAFF
CDR3 DNA: TGCAGCGTTACCAGGTCCACAGCAAACACTGAAGCTTTCTTT

clone size: -
D gene: -
J gene: TRBJ1-3
V gene: TRBV11-2
CDR3 protein: CASSLSLRAGNTIYF
CDR3 DNA: TGTGCCAGCAGCTTATCCCTTAGAGCTGGAAACACCATATATTTT

clone size: -
D gene: -
J gene: TRBJ2-6
V gene: TRBV4-3
CDR3 protein: CASSQVPATSGANVLTF
CDR3 DNA: TGCGCCAGCAGCCAAGTACCAGCGACCTCTGGGGCCAACGTCCTGACTTTC

clone size: -
D gene: TRBD2
J gene: TRBJ2-2
V gene: TRBV4-2
CDR3 protein: CASSQGGLAGNTGELFF
CDR3 DNA: TGTGCCAGCAGCCAGGGTGGACTAGCGGGAAACACCGGGGAGCTGTTTTTT

clone size: -
D gene: -
J gene: TRBJ2-7
V gene: TRBV21-1
CDR3 protein: CASSNRDRVSYEQYF
CDR3 DNA: TGTGCCAGCAGCAATCGGGACAGGGTCTCCTACGAGCAGTACTTC

clone size: -
D gene: TRBD2
J gene: TRBJ2-3
V gene: TRBV7-2
CDR3 protein: CASSFAGGRGTDTQYF
CDR3 DNA: TGTGCCAGCAGCTTCGCGGGAGGGCGAGGCACAGATACGCAGTATTTT

clone size: once
D gene: TRBD2
J gene: TRBJ2-1
V gene: TRBV5-1
CDR3 protein: CASSPGLAGYNEQFF
CDR3 DNA: TGCGCCAGCAGCCCGGGACTAGCGGGGTACAATGAGCAGTTCTTC

clone size: -
D gene: -
J gene: TRBJ1-4
V gene: TRBV24-1
CDR3 protein: CATAGSSFNEKLFF
CDR3 DNA: TGTGCCACCGCAGGGTCCTCCTTTAATGAAAAACTGTTTTTT

clone size: -
D gene: -
J gene: TRBJ2-1
V gene: TRBV24-1
CDR3 protein: CATSDSSGAENEQFF
CDR3 DNA: TGTGCCACCAGTGATTCCTCGGGAGCGGAGAATGAGCAGTTCTTC